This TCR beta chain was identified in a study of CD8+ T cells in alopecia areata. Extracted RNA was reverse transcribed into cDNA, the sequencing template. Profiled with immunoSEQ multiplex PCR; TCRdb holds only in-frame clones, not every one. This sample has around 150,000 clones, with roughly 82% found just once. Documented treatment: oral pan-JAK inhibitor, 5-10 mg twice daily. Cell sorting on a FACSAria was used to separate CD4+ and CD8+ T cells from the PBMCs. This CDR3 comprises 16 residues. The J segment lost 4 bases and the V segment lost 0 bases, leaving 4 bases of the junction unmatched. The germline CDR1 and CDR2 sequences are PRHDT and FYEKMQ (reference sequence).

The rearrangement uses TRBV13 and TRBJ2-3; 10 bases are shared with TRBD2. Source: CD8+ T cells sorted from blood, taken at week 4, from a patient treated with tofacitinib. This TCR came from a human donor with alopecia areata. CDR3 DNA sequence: TGTGCCAGCAGCTTAGGCCTAGCGGGGGCCGCAGATACGCAGTATTTT. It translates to CASSLGLAGAADTQYF.